Following are 2 T cell receptor beta chains from one sample sequenced in a study of T-cell reconstitution after alpha-beta-depleted transplantation in children. Unique molecular identifiers featured in how the TCRbeta library was prepared. MiXCR, run by TCRdb on the PCR reads, gives a single entry per CDR3 protein. Here the sample spans 170,000 or so distinct CDR3 sequences, about 6.4% being singletons. Sequences were derived from PBMCs from the stem cell graft donor, sampled from the stem cell graft. The receptor set was obtained from a human donor who donated a stem cell graft to a child with Wiskott-Aldrich syndrome.

This clonotype was observed at least ten times. The chain is built from TRBV5-1 and TRBJ2-5; D gene uncertain. From germline, CDR1 is SGHRS and CDR2 YFSETQ. The CDR3 runs to 13 residues. Between the trimmed V and J ends, which lost 0 bases and 3 bases, there was a span of 6 bases. In DNA, the CDR3 is TGCGCCAGCAGCTTGGTAGAAGAAGAGACCCAGTACTTC. Protein product: CASSLVEEETQYF.

There are many counts of this clonotype. The CDR3 sequence is CASSLGFSYEQYF. The CDR3 DNA sequence: TGTGCCAGCAGCTTAGGGTTTTCCTACGAGCAGTACTTC. This rearrangement joins TRBV11-2 to TRBJ2-7; D unresolved. The CDR3 is made up of 13 amino acids. Germline V gene sequence: CDR1 SGHAT, CDR2 FQNNGV. V shed 1 base and J shed 1 base, with 5 bases lying between them. Complete variable domain (other parts from reference TRBV11-2 and TRBJ2-7): EAGVAQSPRYKIIEKRQSVAFWCNPISGHATLYWYQQILGQGPKLLIQFQNNGVVDDSQLPKDRFSAERLKGVDSTLKIQPAKLEDSAVYLCASSLGFSYEQYFGPGTRLTVT.